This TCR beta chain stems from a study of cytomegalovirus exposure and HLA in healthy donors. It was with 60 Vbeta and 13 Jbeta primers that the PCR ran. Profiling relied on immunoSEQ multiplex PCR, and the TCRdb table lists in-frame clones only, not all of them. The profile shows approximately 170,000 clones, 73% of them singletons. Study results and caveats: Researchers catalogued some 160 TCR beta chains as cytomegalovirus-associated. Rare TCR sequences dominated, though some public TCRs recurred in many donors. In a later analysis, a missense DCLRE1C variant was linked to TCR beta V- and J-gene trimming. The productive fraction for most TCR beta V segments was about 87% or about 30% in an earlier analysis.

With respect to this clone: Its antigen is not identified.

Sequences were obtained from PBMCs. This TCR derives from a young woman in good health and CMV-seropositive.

CDR3 residues: CARSPDGGANEQFF. CDR3 nucleotides: TGTGCCAGAAGCCCGGACGGGGGGGCCAATGAGCAGTTCTTC. The chain combines TRBV5-3 with TRBJ2-1, with 8 bases fitting TRBD2. TRBV5-3 has ORF status, its function being uncertain. This CDR3 is 14 amino acids long. Trimming cost V 4 bases and J 6 bases; bases outside gene matches: 6.